Following are 10 T cell receptor beta chains from one sample sequenced in a study of blood T cell repertoires in COVID-19. Clones were sequenced by immunoSEQ multiplex PCR, and TCRdb holds only the in-frame ones, with some missing. The table records hundreds of thousands of clones, about 87% of them present only once. Sequencing was done on a sample of peripheral blood. These receptors all stem from a woman in her 30s who had recovered from COVID-19.

V and J are TRBV2 and TRBJ1-6, with 8 bases fitting TRBD1. The CDR3 sequence is 15 residues long. The V segment lost 3 bases and the J segment 3 bases; nucleotides outside the gene matches: 1. Germline V gene data show CDR1 as SNHLY and CDR2 as FYNNEI. CDR3 coding DNA: TGTGCCAGCAGTGAGGGACAGGACTATAATTCACCCCTCCACTTT. This translates into CASSEGQDYNSPLHF.

This clone was recorded once. The gene calls are TRBV9 and TRBJ1-2; TRBD1 might be the D (6 bases). In germline, CDR1 is SGDLS, CDR2 YYNGEE. This CDR3 has 15 amino acids. V was trimmed by 3 bases and J by 4 bases, leaving 16 bases between them. The CDR3 DNA follows: TGTGCCAGCAGCGGATACAGCGGCAGGGGCTATGGCTACACCTTC. Amino acids: CASSGYSGRGYGYTF.

This clone was observed a few times. The V call is TRBV9, the J call TRBJ1-1; possibly TRBD1 for D (5 bases). The CDR3 sequence is 13 residues long. Germline assignment: CDR1 SGDLS and CDR2 YYNGEE. V was trimmed by 3 bases and J by 0 bases, leaving 6 bases between them. CDR3 sequence: CASSATVNTEAFF. CDR3 nucleotides: TGTGCCAGCAGCGCGACAGTGAACACTGAAGCTTTCTTT.

This chain links TRBV10-1 with TRBJ1-5, with TRBD1 as a possible D gene (5 bases). This CDR3 comprises 17 residues. V gave up 11 bases and J gave up 0 bases, with 23 bases separating them. Germline CDR1 reads WNHNN; CDR2 reads SYGVQD (reference sequence). CDR3 loop: CAGFDSQSKHSNQPQHF. The DNA of the CDR3 is TGCGCCGGATTCGACAGTCAGTCCAAACATAGCAATCAGCCCCAGCATTTT.

V and J are TRBV5-1 and TRBJ1-5, with 11 nucleotides matching TRBD1. The CDR3 is 16 residues long. V was clipped by 4 bases and J by 0 bases; unmatched bases: 3. Germline V gives CDR1 SGHRS, CDR2 YFSETQ. In DNA, the CDR3 is TGCGCCAGCAGCCCGGGGACAGGGGGTAGCAATCAGCCCCAGCATTTT. Its protein is CASSPGTGGSNQPQHF.

The V and J genes are TRBV28 and TRBJ2-1; D may be TRBD2 (6 bases). V lost 6 bases to trimming and J lost 8 bases, with 11 bases between them. Germline assignment: CDR1 MDHEN and CDR2 SYDVKM. CDR3 length: 12 amino acids. As DNA, the CDR3 is TGTGCCAGCAGCCCCCCGGGGGATGAGCAGTTCTTC. Translating gives CASSPPGDEQFF.

V and J are TRBV19 and TRBJ1-2, with 11 bases aligning to TRBD1. The CDR3 has 17 residues. V was pared by 4 bases and J by 3 bases, with 10 bases of the junction left unmatched. The germline CDR1 and CDR2 sequences are LNHDA and SQIVND (reference sequence). The CDR3 protein is CASSTLYEGQGDYGYTF. As DNA, the CDR3 is TGTGCCAGTAGTACCTTGTACGAGGGACAGGGGGACTATGGCTACACCTTC.

The CDR3 sequence: CASSPGGLASTDTQYF. The CDR3 DNA follows: TGTGCCAGCAGCCCCGGGGGACTAGCGAGCACAGATACGCAGTATTTT. This chain joins TRBV7-3 and TRBJ2-3, with 10 bases matching TRBD2. V lost 5 bases, J lost 0 bases, and 5 bases stayed unmatched. CDR3 size: 16 residues. CDR1 is SGHTA, CDR2 FQGTGA, per germline.

The genes are TRBV10-3 and TRBJ2-5; 8 positions match TRBD2. CDR3 length: 12 residues. CDR1 is ENHRY, CDR2 SYGVKD, per germline. The V gene end was trimmed by 10 bases and the J gene end by 5 bases; junction bases not matched to a gene: 6. The CDR3 nucleotides read TGTGCCACCGGACTAGCTATGGAGACCCAGTACTTC. Translated, it gives CATGLAMETQYF.

The chain combines TRBV5-5 with TRBJ1-1; D is uncertain. Germline CDR1 reads SGHKS; CDR2 reads YYEKEE (reference sequence). The V gene lost 2 bases and the J gene lost 0 bases, with 8 bases spanning the gap. The CDR3 is made up of 14 amino acids. CDR3 nucleotide sequence: TGTGCCAGCAGCTTTAAGGAGGTGAACACTGAAGCTTTCTTT. This translates into CASSFKEVNTEAFF.